The next 6 T cell receptor beta chains were all read from a single sample in a study of memory CD4+ T cells and cytomegalovirus serostatus. Sequenced by immunoSEQ multiplex PCR; TCRdb stores in-frame clones only, minus some. The sample records approximately 70,000 clones, about 76% being singletons. The sort gate was single viable CD3+CD4+CD8-CD45RO+ cells for memory CD4+ T cells. The sample consisted of memory CD4+ T cells from blood. The receptors originated from an adult in good health and CMV-seropositive.

In its sample, this clone was seen a few times. The rearrangement joins TRBV19 to TRBJ1-1; D not resolved. The CDR3 is 13 residues long. From germline, CDR1 is LNHDA and CDR2 SQIVND (reference sequence). Trimming took 5 bases from V and 2 from J, leaving 9 bases between them. As DNA, the CDR3 is TGTGCCAGTAGTCCGACACAAAACACTGAAGCTTTCTTT. Translation: CASSPTQNTEAFF.

V and J are TRBV28 and TRBJ1-2; D is possibly TRBD1 (6 bases). Germline CDR1 is MDHEN and CDR2 is SYDVKM. The V gene lost 6 bases and the J gene lost 7 bases, with 15 bases spanning the gap. CDR3 length: 13 residues. The CDR3 reads CASRLTGQSGYTF. The CDR3 coding sequence is TGTGCCAGCAGACTAACAGGGCAAAGTGGCTACACCTTC.

This clone came up once. This chain connects TRBV5-6 to TRBJ2-3; TRBD1 matches at 11 bases. Germline loops: CDR1 SGHDT, CDR2 YYEEEE. The J segment lost 7 bases and the V segment lost 4 bases, leaving 11 bases of the junction unmatched. This CDR3 region has 16 residues. In nucleotides, the CDR3 is TGTGCCAGCAGCGATACCGGGACAGGGGGTAGGAATACGCAGTATTTT. This encodes CASSDTGTGGRNTQYF.

The gene calls are TRBV4-3 and TRBJ2-1; TRBD2 agrees at 8 bases. The CDR3 length is 16 residues. Germline V gives CDR1 LGHNA, CDR2 YSLEER. The trim removed 4 bases at V and 7 bases at J, leaving 12 bases unmatched. DNA for the CDR3: TGCGCCAGCAGCCCCCTAAGAGCGGGAGATTGGAATGAGCAGTTCTTC. Protein sequence: CASSPLRAGDWNEQFF.

The genes are TRBV4-1 and TRBJ2-1; D might be TRBD2 (5 bases). Germline V gives CDR1 MGHRA, CDR2 YSYEKL. This CDR3 spans 15 amino acids. The V end lost 1 base, the J end lost 7 bases, and 14 bases lay between the germline ends. CDR3: CASSQGSGSGNEQFF. The CDR3 DNA follows: TGCGCCAGCAGCCAAGGATCGGGGAGCGGAAATGAGCAGTTCTTC.

In its sample, this clone was seen a few times. The CDR3 DNA reads TGTGCCAGCAGTGAAAATAGCGGCCACACAGATACGCAGTATTTT. Its protein product is CASSENSGHTDTQYF. The V and J genes are TRBV6-1 and TRBJ2-3; weak D call: TRBD2 (6 bases). There are 15 residues in the CDR3. The V end was cut by 2 bases, the J end by 2 bases, with 11 bases between. Germline V gene sequence: CDR1 MNHNS, CDR2 SASEGT.